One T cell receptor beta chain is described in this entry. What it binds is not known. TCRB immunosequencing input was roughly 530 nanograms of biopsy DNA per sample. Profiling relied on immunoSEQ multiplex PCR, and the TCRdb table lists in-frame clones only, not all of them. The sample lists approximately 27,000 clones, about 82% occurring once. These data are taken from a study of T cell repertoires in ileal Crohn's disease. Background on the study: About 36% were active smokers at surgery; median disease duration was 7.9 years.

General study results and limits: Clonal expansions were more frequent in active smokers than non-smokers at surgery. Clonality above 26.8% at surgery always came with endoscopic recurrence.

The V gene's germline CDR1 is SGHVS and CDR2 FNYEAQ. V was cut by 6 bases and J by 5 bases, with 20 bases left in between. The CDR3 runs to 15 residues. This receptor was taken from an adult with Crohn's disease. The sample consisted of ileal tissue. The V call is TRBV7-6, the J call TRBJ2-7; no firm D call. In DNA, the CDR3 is TGTGCCAGCAGACCAGTCTCAGGTAAATCAGACGAGCAGTACTTC. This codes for CASRPVSGKSDEQYF.